A single sample gave rise to the 10 T cell receptor beta chains below, sequenced in a study of cytomegalovirus exposure and HLA in healthy donors. Using immunoSEQ multiplex PCR, the repertoire was profiled, and TCRdb retains in-frame clones only, with some absent. This table holds tens of thousands of clones, approximately 90% found once. The sample comprised PBMCs. The receptor source for this set is a woman younger than 35 in good health and CMV-seronegative.

The chain has TRBV4-3 and TRBJ2-3, with TRBD2 as a possible D gene (6 bases). Germline CDR1 LGHNA, CDR2 YSLEER. Between the trimmed V and J ends, which lost 3 bases and 7 bases, there was a span of 17 bases. The CDR3 length is 15 residues. The CDR3 DNA reads TGCGCCAGCAGCCAGGCGACTGGAGGAGGGAATACGCAGTATTTT. Amino acid sequence: CASSQATGGGNTQYF.

The chain uses TRBV7-9 and TRBJ1-4, with D unresolved. CDR1 and CDR2 (germline): SEHNR, FQNEAQ (reference sequence). The CDR3 loop spans 14 amino acids. V was clipped by 5 bases and J by 8 bases, with 15 bases between them. Here the CDR3 DNA reads TGTGCCAGCAGCGAGGGAGGTTTAGGAGAAAAACTGTTTTTT. Translated: CASSEGGLGEKLFF.

V usage is TRBV7-3 and J usage is TRBJ2-7; 9 bases agree with TRBD2. The ends lost 2 bases at V and 5 bases at J; junction bases unmatched: 4. Germline CDR1 SGHTA, CDR2 FQGTGA. The CDR3 loop spans 14 amino acids. The CDR3 sequence: CASSLLAGYHEQYF. The DNA for the CDR3 is TGTGCCAGCAGCTTACTAGCGGGGTACCACGAGCAGTACTTC.

The rearrangement uses TRBV27 and TRBJ2-2, with TRBD1 matching 7 bases. J gave up 6 bases and V 2 bases, and 3 bases lay outside the gene matches. From germline, CDR1 is MNHEY and CDR2 SMNVEV (reference sequence). The CDR3 spans 14 residues. CDR3 amino acids: CASSLAQGAGELFF. DNA of the CDR3: TGTGCCAGCAGTTTAGCCCAGGGGGCCGGGGAGCTGTTTTTT.

V is TRBV6-5 and J is TRBJ2-1, with 7 bases that match TRBD2. The CDR3 runs 14 residues. Germline assignment: CDR1 MNHEY and CDR2 SVGAGI. The V segment lost 5 bases and the J segment 7 bases; nucleotides outside the gene matches: 8. CDR3 sequence reads: CASSPSASGNEQFF. The CDR3 nucleotides are TGTGCCAGCAGTCCGTCCGCTAGCGGAAATGAGCAGTTCTTC.

The gene calls are TRBV5-1 and TRBJ2-3; D call uncertain. The germline CDR1 and CDR2 sequences are SGHRS and YFSETQ. V dropped 0 bases and J dropped 1 base, with 6 bases sitting between them. The CDR3 sequence is 14 residues long. The CDR3 region has the DNA TGCGCCAGCAGCTTGGCCCCGGGCACAGATACGCAGTATTTT. Translation gives CASSLAPGTDTQYF.

This clone was picked up one time. This chain uses TRBV7-2 with TRBJ1-4, with D tentatively TRBD1 (6 bases). Trimming shortened V by 6 bases and J by 10 bases, and 9 bases separated the two germline ends. CDR1 is SGHTA and CDR2 is FQGNSA in the germline V gene. CDR3 length equals 11 residues. The CDR3 reads CASSEDRKLFF. Here the CDR3 DNA reads TGTGCCAGCAGTGAGGACAGAAAACTGTTTTTT.

V gene TRBV4-1 combines with J gene TRBJ2-4; perhaps TRBD1 as D (6 bases). Germline loops: CDR1 MGHRA, CDR2 YSYEKL. This CDR3 has 16 amino acids. V dropped 2 bases and J dropped 4 bases, with 15 bases sitting between them. This chain's CDR3 is CASSQTGTSIKNIQYF. CDR3 nucleotides: TGCGCCAGCAGCCAAACAGGGACCTCCATTAAAAACATTCAGTACTTC.

The V gene is TRBV5-4, the J gene TRBJ2-7, with 7 bases aligning to TRBD1. Germline V gene lookup returns CDR1 SGHNT and CDR2 YYREEE (reference sequence). V dropped 3 bases and J dropped 4; count of bases not matched to a gene: 4. The CDR3 extends over 13 amino acids. CDR3 nucleotide sequence: TGTGCCAGCAGCTCGGGACAGTCTTACGAGCAGTACTTC. Amino acid sequence: CASSSGQSYEQYF.

The chain carries TRBV4-2 and TRBJ2-3; D possibly corresponds to TRBD2 (5 bases). The germline V gene has CDR1 LGHNA and CDR2 YNFKEQ. CDR3 length: 17 residues. The germline V and J ends were trimmed by 3 bases and 0 bases, with 16 bases remaining between them. The CDR3 loop reads CASSQVGLVSSTDTQYF. CDR3 sequence (DNA): TGTGCCAGCAGCCAGGTCGGACTTGTATCTAGCACAGATACGCAGTATTTT.